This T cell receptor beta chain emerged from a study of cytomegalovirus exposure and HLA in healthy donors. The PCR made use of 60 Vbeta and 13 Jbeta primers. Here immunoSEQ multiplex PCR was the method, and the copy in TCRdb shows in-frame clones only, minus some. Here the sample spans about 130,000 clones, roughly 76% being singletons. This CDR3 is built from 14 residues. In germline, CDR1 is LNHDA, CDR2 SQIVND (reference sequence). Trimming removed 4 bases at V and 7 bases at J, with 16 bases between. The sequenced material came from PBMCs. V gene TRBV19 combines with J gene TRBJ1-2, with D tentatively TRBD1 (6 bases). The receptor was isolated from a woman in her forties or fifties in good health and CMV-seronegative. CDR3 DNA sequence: TGTGCCAGTAGTAGACCGGGACAACAAGTTGGCTACACCTTC. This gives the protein CASSRPGQQVGYTF.